A selection of T cell receptor beta chains follows, all from one sample in a study of technical replicates of blood from a few donors. The repertoire was sequenced with immunoSEQ multiplex PCR; TCRdb's copy has only in-frame clones and lacks some. The sample holds more than 90,000 clones, roughly 95% seen once. The sample taken for sequencing was T cells isolated from PBMCs. All receptors derive from a human donor in good health. The CDR3 runs from the conserved cysteine through the conserved F or W. A D gene is named only where the DNA matches it firmly. Size values are once, few and many counts, or a class for expanded clones, and some rows have none.

V gene	clone size	D gene	J gene	CDR3 DNA	CDR3 protein
TRBV2	few	NA	TRBJ1-5	TGTGCCAGCAGTGAAATACAACAGCCCCAGCATTTT	CASSEIQQPQHF
TRBV28	NA	NA	TRBJ1-5	TGTGCCAGCAGTTTTAGGGGTCAGCCCCAGCATTTT	CASSFRGQPQHF
TRBV29-1	NA	TRBD1	TRBJ2-7	TGCAGCGTTGCCGCCGTTTGGGACAGGGGGAGCGAGCAGTACTTC	CSVAAVWDRGSEQYF
TRBV14	NA	TRBD1	TRBJ1-2	TGTGCCAGCAGCCTGAACGGAGCTATAACAGGGGGCGCGAATGGCTACACCTTC	CASSLNGAITGGANGYTF
TRBV7-2	NA	TRBD1	TRBJ2-7	TGTGCCAGCAGCTTAAGCGAGGTACAGGGGTACGAGCAGTACTTC	CASSLSEVQGYEQYF
TRBV18	NA	TRBD2	TRBJ2-1	TGTGCCAGCCAGGGACTAGCGGGAGACAGATCCTACAATGAGCAGTTCTTC	CASQGLAGDRSYNEQFF
TRBV9	NA	TRBD2	TRBJ2-2	TGTGCCAGCAGCGTAGTCGGGGGAGGGCCCGGGGAGCTGTTTTTT	CASSVVGGGPGELFF
TRBV7-9	once	NA	TRBJ2-1	TGTGCCAGCAGCCCATCTAGCTCCTACAATGAGCAGTTCTTC	CASSPSSSYNEQFF
TRBV28	NA	NA	TRBJ2-7	TGTGCCAGCAGTTTCAGGAGGACCTCCTACGAGCAGTACTTC	CASSFRRTSYEQYF
TRBV7-6	NA	TRBD1	TRBJ2-1	TGTGCCAGCAGCTCAACAGGGGGTTTAGGCTACAATGAGCAGTTCTTC	CASSSTGGLGYNEQFF
TRBV10-1	NA	NA	TRBJ2-6	TGCGCCAGCAGTTTTTCCAGCTCTGGGGCCAACGTCCTGACTTTC	CASSFSSSGANVLTF
TRBV7-9	NA	NA	TRBJ1-2	TGTGCCAGCAGCTTATGGCGGGAAAAGAGTGGCTACACCTTC	CASSLWREKSGYTF
TRBV7-6	NA	NA	TRBJ2-2	TGTGCCAGCAGCTTAGCGGTGGGGAGCGGGGAGCTGTTTTTT	CASSLAVGSGELFF
TRBV19	NA	NA	TRBJ2-7	TGTGCCAGTAGTATGTGGGGGGGCCACGCCGGAGGTCTAGAGCAGTACTTC	CASSMWGGHAGGLEQYF
TRBV15	NA	NA	TRBJ1-4	TGTGCCACGAGGTTCGGTGAAAAACTGTTTTTT	CATRFGEKLFF
TRBV13	NA	TRBD2	TRBJ2-7	TGTGCCAGCAGCTCGAATACGGGGGGGGTTCCAACAGGGGAGCAGTACTTC	CASSSNTGGVPTGEQYF
TRBV28	NA	NA	TRBJ2-7	TGTGCCAGCAAACAGGGAAACTACGAGCAGTACTTC	CASKQGNYEQYF
TRBV7-9	NA	NA	TRBJ1-1	TGTGCCAGCAGCTTAGGTGTATTGAACACTGAAGCTTTCTTT	CASSLGVLNTEAFF
TRBV15	NA	NA	TRBJ1-1	TGTGCCACCAGCAGAGATGCAGGATCCACTGAAGCTTTCTTT	CATSRDAGSTEAFF
TRBV11-3	NA	NA	TRBJ1-6	TGTGCCAGCAGCTCTCCGGGTGGTTATAATTCACCCCTCCACTTT	CASSSPGGYNSPLHF
TRBV19	NA	TRBD2	TRBJ2-7	TGTGCCAGTAGTATGGCGGGAGGGGCCTACGAGCAGTACTTC	CASSMAGGAYEQYF
TRBV4-1	NA	NA	TRBJ2-7	TGCGCCAGCAGCCAAGGTGGGCGAGACTACTCCTACGAGCAGTACTTC	CASSQGGRDYSYEQYF
TRBV25-1	once	NA	TRBJ1-5	TGTGCCAGCAGTGAATCAGGGGAAAGGAATCAGCCCCAGCATTTT	CASSESGERNQPQHF
TRBV7-6	NA	NA	TRBJ2-1	TGTGCCAGCAGCTTAGGGCAGGGCTCGCACAATGAGCAGTTCTTC	CASSLGQGSHNEQFF
TRBV19	NA	NA	TRBJ1-2	TGTGCCAGTAGTCCCGAAAGTCCTAGTATTGACTATGGCTACACCTTC	CASSPESPSIDYGYTF
TRBV10-3	NA	TRBD2	TRBJ2-5	TGTGCCATCAGTGAGGAAATGCGGGAGAGGGTGACCCAGTACTTC	CAISEEMRERVTQYF
TRBV5-1	NA	TRBD2	TRBJ2-7	TGCGCCAGCAGCTTGAATAGCGGGAGCTACGAGCAGTACTTC	CASSLNSGSYEQYF
TRBV4-1	NA	NA	TRBJ2-1	TGCGCCAGCAGCCAAGAGGCTTCGGGATGGGATGAGCAGTTCTTC	CASSQEASGWDEQFF
TRBV11-2	NA	TRBD2	TRBJ2-7	TGTGCCAGCAGCTTATGGGGGGGCGAGCAGTACTTC	CASSLWGGEQYF
TRBV7-9	NA	NA	TRBJ1-4	TGTGCCAGCACCTTTCAACAGGGAAGAGTCGAAAAACTGTTTTTT	CASTFQQGRVEKLFF
TRBV28	NA	NA	TRBJ2-1	TGTGCCAGCTACCGGACCGCGGGGCGGAATGAGCAGTTCTTC	CASYRTAGRNEQFF
TRBV5-6	NA	TRBD2	TRBJ2-7	TGTGCCAGCAGCTGGGGACCGACTAGCCCGACCTACGAGCAGTACTTC	CASSWGPTSPTYEQYF